The 28 T cell receptor beta chains presented below share a single source sample, sequenced in a study of vaccination and CD4 T cells after COVID-19. Regarding time point: late sampling 161 to 241 days after vaccination in a few convalescent patients. Via MiXCR, TCRdb re-called the PCR reads, giving one row per CDR3 protein. The sample contains 31,000 or so distinct CDR3 sequences, roughly 50% of which appear only once. The input for sequencing was CD4+ T cells from blood, taken about 7 months after SARS-CoV-2 vaccination. The source of these receptors is a human donor who had recovered from COVID-19.

The chain carries TRBV10-1 and TRBJ1-3; 9 nucleotides line up with TRBD1. Trimming took 6 bases from V and 4 from J; bases not matched to a gene: 4. The CDR3 consists of 14 residues. Germline V CDR1 and CDR2: WNHNN, SYGVQD (reference sequence). The DNA of the CDR3 is TGCGCCAGCAGCAACAGGGGGCAAGGAAACACCATATATTTT. Its translation: CASSNRGQGNTIYF.

This clonotype appeared a few times. This chain connects TRBV7-6 to TRBJ2-5; TRBD1 or TRBD2 may be the D gene (5 bases each). V lost 3 bases and J 5 bases, leaving 7 bases between the germline ends. CDR3 length: 12 amino acids. Germline V lookup: CDR1 SGHVS, CDR2 FNYEAQ. CDR3 in amino acids: CASSLGVETQYF. The CDR3, as DNA: TGTGCCAGCAGCTTGGGGGTCGAGACCCAGTACTTC. Full variable domain (outside the CDR3, taken from reference TRBV7-6 and TRBJ2-5): GAGVSQSPRYKVTKRGQDVALRCDPISGHVSLYWYRQALGQGPEFLTYFNYEAQQDKSGLPNDRFSAERPEGSISTLTIQRTEQRDSAMYRCASSLGVETQYFGPGTRLLVL.

CDR3 residues: CASSLYILNTEAFF. DNA for the CDR3: TGTGCCAGCAGCTTGTACATCCTGAACACTGAAGCTTTCTTT. The rearrangement uses TRBV7-2 and TRBJ1-1; D remains ambiguous. The germline gives CDR1 SGHTA, CDR2 FQGNSA. Trimming stripped 3 bases from V and 0 bases from J, with 8 bases between. CDR3 length equals 14 residues.

In its sample, this clonotype was seen a few times. This chain joins TRBV7-3 and TRBJ1-1; D gene uncertain. CDR3 size: 14 residues. Germline lookup yields CDR1 SGHTA and CDR2 FQGTGA. The ends were cut back, 2 bases at V and 1 base at J, with 8 bases in the middle. The CDR3, as DNA: TGTGCCAGCAGCTTATCAGGTGCGAACACTGAAGCTTTCTTT. It codes for CASSLSGANTEAFF.

The chain joins TRBV6-1 to TRBJ2-5, with no clear D. This CDR3 is built from 13 residues. V lost 4 bases and J lost 5, with 11 bases in between. CDR1 and CDR2 (germline): MNHNS, SASEGT. In DNA form, the CDR3 reads TGTGCCAGCAGTGTTGGGCAGCTGGAGACCCAGTACTTC. Encoded protein: CASSVGQLETQYF.

The rearrangement uses TRBV5-1 and TRBJ2-2; 7 nucleotides align to TRBD1. The germline V gene encodes CDR1 SGHRS and CDR2 YFSETQ. J was trimmed by 7 bases and V by 0 bases; bases with no gene match: 9. The CDR3 loop spans 16 amino acids. The CDR3 region has the DNA TGCGCCAGCAGCTTGGAGACAGGGTCGGTTGTCGGGGAGCTGTTTTTT. As protein: CASSLETGSVVGELFF.

The gene calls are TRBV14 and TRBJ1-1; D gene uncertain. Trimming removed 4 bases at V and 7 bases at J, with 7 bases between. This CDR3 is 11 amino acids long. Germline values: CDR1 SGHDN, CDR2 FVKESK. The CDR3 sequence: CASSRYGEAFF. DNA of the CDR3: TGTGCCAGCAGCCGTTACGGTGAAGCTTTCTTT. The full variable domain, rest sourced from reference TRBV14 and TRBJ1-1, is EAGVTQFPSHSVIEKGQTVTLRCDPISGHDNLYWYRRVMGKEIKFLLHFVKESKQDESGMPNNRFLAERTGGTYSTLKVQPAELEDSGVYFCASSRYGEAFFGQGTRLTVV.

The chain's CDR3 is CASSLRHNSYEQYF. In DNA form, the CDR3 reads TGTGCCAGCAGCTTAAGGCACAACTCCTACGAGCAGTACTTC. The rearrangement uses TRBV7-8 and TRBJ2-7; D not certain. The V and J ends lost 2 bases and 0 bases respectively, with 8 bases between them. CDR1 and CDR2 from the germline V gene are SGHVS and FQNEAQ. This CDR3 is 14 amino acids long.

V and J are TRBV30 and TRBJ2-7, with 9 bases aligning to TRBD1. Germline assignment: CDR1 GTSNPN and CDR2 SVGIG (reference sequence). The ends lost 3 bases at V and 5 bases at J; junction bases unmatched: 8. CDR3 length equals 14 residues. CDR3 DNA: TGTGCCTGGAGACCCCTGGACAGGGGCGACGAGCAGTACTTC. It codes for CAWRPLDRGDEQYF. Filled out from reference TRBV30 and TRBJ2-7, the complete variable domain reads SQTIHQWPATLVQPVGSPLSLECTVEGTSNPNLYWYRQAAGRGLQLLFYSVGIGQISSEVPQNLSASRPQDRQFILSSKKLLLSDSGFYLCAWRPLDRGDEQYFGPGTRLTVT.

The chain carries TRBV7-6 and TRBJ2-1, with TRBD2 matching 8 bases. The V and J ends lost 1 base and 5 bases, in that order; junction bases with no gene match: 10. This CDR3 has 17 residues. Germline values: CDR1 SGHVS, CDR2 FNYEAQ. CDR3 in DNA: TGTGCCAGCAGCTTAGGAGGGACTAGGGGCACTAACAATGAGCAGTTCTTC. Translated: CASSLGGTRGTNNEQFF.

The chain employs TRBV7-9 and TRBJ1-6; D remains ambiguous. CDR1 and CDR2 from the germline V gene are SEHNR and FQNEAQ (reference sequence). Between the trimmed V and J ends, which lost 6 bases and 0 bases, there was a span of 9 bases. This CDR3 comprises 15 residues. The chain's CDR3 is CASRGTDSYNSPLHF. The CDR3 DNA follows: TGTGCCAGCAGGGGAACCGACTCCTATAATTCACCCCTCCACTTT.

This clonotype was seen a handful of times. V gene TRBV6-5 combines with J gene TRBJ1-2; 9 nucleotides line up with TRBD1. There are 15 residues in the CDR3. CDR1 MNHEY and CDR2 SVGAGI come from the germline V gene. After removal of 4 bases from V and 4 bases from J, the junction contained 7 bases not matched to a gene. The DNA of the CDR3 is TGTGCCAGCAGTTTTACGACAGGGGGTATCTATGGCTACACCTTC. This codes for CASSFTTGGIYGYTF.

J is TRBJ1-1 and V is TRBV2; D possibly corresponds to TRBD1 (5 bases). The germline gives CDR1 SNHLY, CDR2 FYNNEI. V was clipped by 4 bases and J by 7 bases, with 10 bases between them. The CDR3 covers 12 residues. DNA for the CDR3: TGTGCCAGCAGTGGCAGGGTAAGTGAAGCTTTCTTT. It is translated as CASSGRVSEAFF.

J is TRBJ1-1 and V is TRBV20-1, with D unresolved. V was shortened by 1 base and J by 1 base, with 10 bases between the two germline ends. CDR1 is DFQATT, CDR2 SNEGSKA, per germline (reference sequence). This CDR3 region has 14 residues. The chain's CDR3 is CSARGGSANTEAFF. The CDR3 region has the DNA TGCAGTGCTAGAGGAGGGTCTGCGAACACTGAAGCTTTCTTT.

The rearrangement uses TRBV5-1 and TRBJ1-1; 9 nucleotides agree with TRBD1. This CDR3 is 14 amino acids long. Germline V gene data show CDR1 as SGHRS and CDR2 as YFSETQ. After removal of 7 bases from V and 5 bases from J, the junction contained 9 bases not matched to a gene. CDR3 region: CASGRGTGNTEAFF. DNA for the CDR3: TGCGCCAGCGGACGAGGGACAGGGAATACTGAAGCTTTCTTT.

J is TRBJ1-1 and V is TRBV30; D gene ambiguous. The germline CDR1 and CDR2 sequences are GTSNPN and SVGIG (reference sequence). The CDR3 is made up of 13 amino acids. Trimming left V 2 bases short and J 0 bases short, with 7 bases between. For the CDR3, the DNA is TGTGCCTGGAGTAGGCCCGTGAACACTGAAGCTTTCTTT. Its translation is CAWSRPVNTEAFF.

This clonotype showed up just a few times. The chain combines TRBV20-1 with TRBJ1-1; the match to TRBD1 covers 9 bases. Losses at the gene ends were 2 bases for V and 4 bases for J; bases not matched to a gene: 14. This CDR3 has 17 residues. Germline V lookup: CDR1 DFQATT, CDR2 SNEGSKA (reference sequence). The CDR3 protein is CSARSGQGTSKVTEAFF. DNA of the CDR3: TGCAGTGCTAGATCGGGACAGGGAACGTCGAAGGTCACTGAAGCTTTCTTT.

V and J are TRBV7-9 and TRBJ2-5; a possible D gene is TRBD1 (6 bases). This CDR3 has 14 residues. The V end was cut by 6 bases, the J end by 5 bases, with 16 bases between. Germline V CDR1 and CDR2: SEHNR, FQNEAQ (reference sequence). CDR3 in amino acids: CASRGDTGMETQYF. CDR3 DNA sequence: TGTGCCAGCAGGGGTGATACAGGGATGGAGACCCAGTACTTC.

The chain carries TRBV24-1 and TRBJ2-3; 8 bases fit TRBD2. Losses at the gene ends were 7 bases for V and 6 bases for J; bases not matched to a gene: 8. This CDR3 contains 14 residues. The germline gives CDR1 KGHDR, CDR2 SFDVKD. CDR3 nucleotides: TGTGCCACCAGAGACGGGAGGGCGGGGGATACGCAGTATTTT. This encodes CATRDGRAGDTQYF.

The gene calls are TRBV20-1 and TRBJ1-2; tentatively, D is TRBD1 (5 bases). The germline V and J ends were trimmed by 3 bases and 8 bases, with 10 bases remaining between them. The germline gives CDR1 DFQATT, CDR2 SNEGSKA (reference sequence). The CDR3 length is 11 residues. CDR3 DNA: TGCAGTGCTAGGCGGAGGGGCGGCTACACCTTC. Its protein is CSARRRGGYTF.

This clonotype is deemed medium-sized. The V and J genes are TRBV7-2 and TRBJ2-7; the D is unclear. Germline V gene lookup returns CDR1 SGHTA and CDR2 FQGNSA. The CDR3 loop spans 11 amino acids. Trimming pared 5 bases from V and 3 bases from J, leaving 5 bases between. The CDR3 DNA reads TGTGCCAGCAGCCCCCACTACGAGCAGTACTTC. Residues: CASSPHYEQYF.

This clonotype was seen a few times. The chain employs TRBV6-1 and TRBJ2-7, with TRBD1 matching over 9 bases. The CDR3 length is 12 residues. Germline CDR1 is MNHNS and CDR2 is SASEGT. Trimming took 6 bases from V and 3 from J; bases not matched to a gene: 0. CDR3 bases: TGTGCCAGCAGGGACAGGGGCTACGAGCAGTACTTC. Its protein is CASRDRGYEQYF.

V gene TRBV10-3 combines with J gene TRBJ2-5; D unclear. V lost 2 bases and J lost 2, with 6 bases in between. CDR3 length: 13 amino acids. Looked up from germline, CDR1 is ENHRY and CDR2 is SYGVKD. The CDR3 DNA reads as TGTGCCATCAGTGAGGACGGTCAAGAGACCCAGTACTTC. The encoded protein is CAISEDGQETQYF.

This clonotype was seen more than once but under ten times. The chain employs TRBV20-1 and TRBJ2-1; perhaps TRBD2 as D (6 bases). The V end lost 1 base, the J end lost 0 bases, and 16 bases lay between the germline ends. The CDR3 is 17 amino acids. Germline V CDR1 and CDR2: DFQATT, SNEGSKA (reference sequence). The CDR3 here is CSARGEIAVSSYNEQFF. The CDR3 nucleotides read TGCAGTGCTAGAGGAGAAATAGCGGTTAGCTCCTACAATGAGCAGTTCTTC.

The genes are TRBV12-3 or TRBV12-4 and TRBJ1-1, with a weak D call TRBD1 (5 bases). V lost 7 bases and J 0 bases, leaving 18 bases between the germline ends. CDR3 size: 16 residues. The CDR3 DNA is TGTGCCAGCACCTATGGGACCACAGGAATGAACACTGAAGCTTTCTTT. It is translated as CASTYGTTGMNTEAFF.

This clonotype has a handful of counts. The chain links TRBV7-2 to TRBJ1-2; D unclear. V gave up 1 base and J gave up 8 bases, with 8 bases separating them. The CDR3 loop spans 12 amino acids. CDR1 and CDR2 from the germline V gene are SGHTA and FQGNSA. Here the CDR3 DNA reads TGTGCCAGCAGCTTAGACCATATCGGCTACACCTTC. Translating it yields CASSLDHIGYTF.

This clonotype has just a few counts. The genes are TRBV2 and TRBJ2-5; a weak D match, TRBD2 (6 bases). The CDR3 sequence is 17 residues long. CDR1 and CDR2 from the germline V gene are SNHLY and FYNNEI. V gave up 8 bases and J gave up 0 bases, with 22 bases separating them. CDR3 in amino acids: CASRAGGASAYQETQYF. DNA for the CDR3: TGTGCCAGCCGAGCTGGCGGGGCTAGCGCGTACCAAGAGACCCAGTACTTC.

This clonotype was observed a few times. V is TRBV5-4 and J is TRBJ2-7; 7 bases are a match to TRBD1. J lost 2 bases, V lost 4 bases, and 9 bases had no gene match. There are 15 residues in the CDR3. Per the germline V gene, CDR1 is SGHNT and CDR2 is YYREEE (reference sequence). CDR3 DNA sequence: TGTGCCAGCAGCCCCGGGGCGACAGGGACCTACGAGCAGTACTTC. Protein product: CASSPGATGTYEQYF.